This TCR beta chain was captured by sequencing in a study of HIV-infected children after antiretroviral therapy interruption. Study overall: Most children had recorded EBV and CMV exposure. For the interruption arm, samples span week 0 through about 3 years after study end.

General observations from the study: Some non-naive CD45RA+ T cells might be present among sorted naive cells. Naive CD4+ Gini coefficient rose by interruption end, suggesting clonal expansion.

Noted treatment: PENTA 11 planned treatment interruption arm or continuous ART arm. This clonotype was recorded at least ten times. The antigen is undetermined. The TCR library was built from RNA with a 3' RACE protocol and unique molecular identifiers. Via MiXCR, TCRdb re-called the 3' RACE reads, giving one row per CDR3 protein. Of more than 35,000 distinct CDR3 sequences listed, under 8% were seen once; the top ten hold just under 1%. CDR1 is MNHEY, CDR2 SMNVEV, per germline (reference sequence). The CDR3 contains 17 residues. Deletions cut 6 bases from V and 5 bases from J, with 22 bases between. The source of this sequence is a pool of human donors with HIV. The sample in question was CD45RA+ CD4+ T cells from PBMCs, pooled from several time points, obtained from a donor given antiretroviral therapy, either interrupted or continuous. Noted subset: naive CD4+ CD45RA+ CD45RO- T cells. The chain couples TRBV27 to TRBJ2-2, with D perhaps matching TRBD1 or TRBD2 (5 bases each). The CDR3 loop reads CASRPNRDPRVTGELFF. For the CDR3, the DNA is TGTGCCAGCAGGCCGAACCGGGACCCCAGGGTGACCGGGGAGCTGTTTTTT.